This T cell receptor (beta chain) derives from a study of T cell responses to AZD1222 COVID-19 vaccine. Sequencing used immunoSEQ multiplex PCR; TCRdb keeps in-frame clones, though not all of them. Found here are more than 140,000 clones, roughly 90% of them singletons; the top ten hold about 2.7%. Trimming removed 5 bases at V and 3 bases at J, with 17 bases between. The CDR3 loop spans 15 amino acids. Per the germline V gene, CDR1 is SGHVS and CDR2 is FNYEAQ. The V and J genes are TRBV7-6 and TRBJ2-7; D may be TRBD1 (5 bases). The sequence was collected from an adult in good health. This specimen consisted of peripheral blood, obtained on day 0 of AZD1222 vaccination. CDR3 nucleotides: TGTGCCAGCAGCCCCCAGGGCGTGGGTGGCTACGAGCAGTACTTC. Amino acid sequence: CASSPQGVGGYEQYF.